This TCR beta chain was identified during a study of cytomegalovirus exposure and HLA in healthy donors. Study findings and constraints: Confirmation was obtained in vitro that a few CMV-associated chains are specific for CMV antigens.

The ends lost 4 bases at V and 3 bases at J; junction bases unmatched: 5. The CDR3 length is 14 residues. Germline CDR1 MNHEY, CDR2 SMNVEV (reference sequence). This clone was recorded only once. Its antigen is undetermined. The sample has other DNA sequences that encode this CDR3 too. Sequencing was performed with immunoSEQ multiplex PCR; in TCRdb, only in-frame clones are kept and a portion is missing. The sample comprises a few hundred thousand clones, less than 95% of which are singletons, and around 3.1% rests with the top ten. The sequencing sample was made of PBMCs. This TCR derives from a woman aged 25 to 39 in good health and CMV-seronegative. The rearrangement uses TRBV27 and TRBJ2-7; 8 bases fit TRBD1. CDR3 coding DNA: TGTGCCAGCAGTTCAAGGGACAGGATCTACGAGCAGTACTTC. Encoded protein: CASSSRDRIYEQYF.